The T cell receptor beta chain under discussion was sequenced for a study of blood T cells in healthy people across ages. The length of the CDR3 is 17 residues. V shed 9 bases and J 5 bases; nucleotides not matched to a gene: 19. Germline values: CDR1 SGDLS, CDR2 YYNGEE. A second roughly 6 to 11 cycle PCR used barcoded and J-beta primers. Using its own MiXCR run on the 5' RACE reads, TCRdb lists one record per CDR3 protein. Of about 800,000 distinct CDR3 sequences in the sample, just under 25% were seen once. This clonotype was picked up a small number of times. These same records also appear under a second study, on T cells of mothers and their children.

The sequenced sample was blood. The TCR was taken from a boy aged 5-17 years in good health. This sequence joins TRBV9 and TRBJ1-4; 7 positions match TRBD1. CDR3 sequence (DNA): TGTGCCACTACAACGGGTATAACGGGACAGAAAAATGAAAAACTGTTTTTT. Translation: CATTTGITGQKNEKLFF.